This TCR beta chain emerged from a study of molecular identifiers for immune sequencing clone quantification. CDR3 length: 20 residues. V shed 3 bases, J shed 4 bases, and the junction held 22 bases outside the gene matches. Germline loops: CDR1 SGHVS, CDR2 FNYEAQ. TCR libraries were built in bulk with a published protocol and specific TCR primers. Using its own MiXCR run on the PCR reads, TCRdb lists one record per CDR3 protein. The sample has about 510,000 distinct CDR3 sequences, less than 30% seen once. RNA fractions of 10%, 30% or 50% and 20,000 to 1,000,000 sorted cells were the source of naive CD8 libraries. Sorting captured naive CD8 T cells as CD8+CD4-CCR7+CD45RA+. This clonotype was picked up many times. Its antigen is currently unknown. Study findings and constraints: Clones exceeding 20 RNA copies carried over 97% of effector molecules but under 1% of naive-cell molecules.

The sequencing input was naive CD8+ T cells from blood, with Jurkat cell RNA spiked in. Subset specified: FACS-sorted CD8+CD4-CCR7+CD45RA+ naive T cells. The V gene is TRBV7-6, the J gene TRBJ2-5; 8 nucleotides match TRBD1. The receptor was isolated from a human donor in good health. Some libraries in this study had Jurkat cell RNA spiked in. The CDR3 here is CASSLGAWTGIQSSVETQYF. The CDR3 bases are TGTGCCAGCAGCTTGGGCGCATGGACAGGGATTCAATCCTCGGTAGAGACCCAGTACTTC. The variable domain in full, completed from reference TRBV7-6 and TRBJ2-5, reads GAGVSQSPRYKVTKRGQDVALRCDPISGHVSLYWYRQALGQGPEFLTYFNYEAQQDKSGLPNDRFSAERPEGSISTLTIQRTEQRDSAMYRCASSLGAWTGIQSSVETQYFGPGTRLLVL.